The TCR beta chain described here comes from a study of human T cells and chemical hapten exposure. Documented time point: patch test 1, 2 weeks after DPC sensitization. Treatment: therapeutic diphenylcyclopropenone sensitization with weekly scalp DPC. Blood draws came before every patch-test application. The CDR3 totals 11 residues. Germline CDR1 DFQATT, CDR2 SNEGSKA (reference sequence). Individual cDNA molecules each carried unique molecular identifiers attached by the library. MiXCR, applied by TCRdb to the RACE reads, yields one record per CDR3 protein. The sample lists more than 65,000 distinct CDR3 sequences, about 9.3% occurring once. In its sample, this clonotype was seen a few times. An end of the junction does not agree with germline; a read error may underlie this.

The chain couples TRBV20-1 to TRBJ1-4, with 9 bases lining up with TRBD1. The sample here was whole blood, taken in connection with sensitization to the hapten diphenylcyclopropenone (DPC). This TCR was sampled from a woman between 50 and 59 years old with alopecia areata. Some clones in this sample may be carry-over from other donors' samples. In DNA form, the CDR3 reads TGCAGTGCTGCAAAAGGGGGACAGGGACTTTTT. Protein sequence: CSAAKGGQGLF.